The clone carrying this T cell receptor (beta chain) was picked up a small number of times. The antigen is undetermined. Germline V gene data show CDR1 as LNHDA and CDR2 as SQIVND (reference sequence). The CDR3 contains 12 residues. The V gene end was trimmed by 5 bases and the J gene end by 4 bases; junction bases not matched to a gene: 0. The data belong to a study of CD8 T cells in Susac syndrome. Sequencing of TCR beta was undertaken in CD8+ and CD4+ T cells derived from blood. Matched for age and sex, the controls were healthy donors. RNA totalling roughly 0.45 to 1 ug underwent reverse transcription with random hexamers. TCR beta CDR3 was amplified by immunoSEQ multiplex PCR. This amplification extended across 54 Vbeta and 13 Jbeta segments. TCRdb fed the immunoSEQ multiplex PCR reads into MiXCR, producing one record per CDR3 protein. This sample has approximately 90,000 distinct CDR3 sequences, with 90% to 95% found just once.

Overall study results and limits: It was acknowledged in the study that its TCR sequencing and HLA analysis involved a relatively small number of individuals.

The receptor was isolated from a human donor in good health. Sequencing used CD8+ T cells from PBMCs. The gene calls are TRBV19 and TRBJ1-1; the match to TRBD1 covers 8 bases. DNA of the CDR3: TGTGCCAGTAGTCAGGGGGCCACTGAAGCTTTCTTT. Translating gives CASSQGATEAFF.